Below, one T cell receptor (beta chain) is given with its context. The table came from immunoSEQ multiplex PCR; TCRdb's copy has only in-frame clones and leaves some out. The sample lists 200,000 to 300,000 clones, roughly 90% occurring once. V was shortened by 6 bases and J by 2 bases, with 14 bases between the two germline ends. Germline CDR1 SGHKS, CDR2 YYEKEE (reference sequence). CDR3 length: 14 residues. This sample is drawn from a study of blood T cell repertoires in COVID-19. Study background: Sites in the United States, Italy and Spain provided acute and convalescent COVID-19 samples. From T cells, B-cell-depleted T cells, or PBMCs came the material, which was cDNA or gDNA.

The TCR sequence derives from a man aged 25 to 40 with active or convalescent COVID-19. What was sequenced was peripheral blood. This chain joins TRBV5-5 and TRBJ1-1, with D uncertain. The CDR3 nucleotides read TGTGCCAGCACCGGCGGCAGACCAAACACTGAAGCTTTCTTT. This sequence encodes CASTGGRPNTEAFF.